The following is a TCR beta chain sequence with its context. The source of the sample is a study of T cell changes during pregnancy in multiple sclerosis. Some clones are missing from TCRdb's copy, which holds only in-frame ones; the method was immunoSEQ multiplex PCR. The sample has 75,000 to 95,000 clones; approximately 89% are singletons. The CDR3 is 19 residues long. CDR1 and CDR2 from the germline V gene are MNHNS and SASEGT. With 3 bases removed from V and 0 bases from J, the gap between germline ends came to 21 bases. This sequence joins TRBV6-1 and TRBJ2-1; D is possibly TRBD2 (6 bases). The receptor comes from a female donor with multiple sclerosis, enrolled in a pregnancy study. This sample comprised peripheral blood, obtained before pregnancy. The CDR3 sequence: CASSDSRRVRLSSYNEQFF. The DNA of the CDR3 is TGTGCCAGCAGTGACAGTCGGAGGGTGAGGCTATCCTCCTACAATGAGCAGTTCTTC.